These T cell receptor beta chains were read from a single sample in a study of blood T cell repertoires in COVID-19. Libraries were prepared by immunoSEQ multiplex PCR; TCRdb keeps only in-frame clonotypes and omits some of them. This sample has about 200,000 clones, with about 83% found just once. The sample comprised peripheral blood. These receptors all come from a man aged 55-75 years who had recovered from COVID-19. The CDR3 runs from the conserved cysteine through the conserved F or W. The D gene is left open where the match is weak.

TRBD1	TRBV5-1	TRBJ2-7	CASRDRNYEQYF	TGCGCCAGCCGGGACAGAAACTACGAGCAGTACTTC
-	TRBV3-1/TRBV3-2	TRBJ1-2	CASSLKGGGGYTF	TGTGCCAGCAGCCTCAAGGGGGGAGGGGGCTACACCTTC
TRBD2	TRBV2	TRBJ2-3	CASSEPGGGTDTQYF	TGTGCCAGCAGTGAACCCGGCGGGGGGACAGATACGCAGTATTTT
TRBD1	TRBV30	TRBJ1-2	CAWSRDRGSGYTF	TGTGCCTGGAGTAGGGACAGGGGTTCTGGCTACACCTTC
TRBD1	TRBV9	TRBJ2-2	CASSVAKGAAGELFF	TGTGCCAGCAGCGTAGCTAAGGGGGCTGCCGGGGAGCTGTTTTTT
-	TRBV6-2/TRBV6-3	TRBJ2-7	CASSYVTSYEQYF	TGTGCCAGCAGTTACGTGACTAGCTACGAGCAGTACTTC
TRBD2	TRBV5-4	TRBJ2-5	CASSSGLAEETQYF	TGTGCCAGCAGCTCGGGACTAGCGGAAGAGACCCAGTACTTC
-	TRBV24-1	TRBJ1-2	CATSDQNDRFGGGYTF	TGTGCCACCAGTGATCAAAACGACAGGTTCGGAGGAGGCTACACCTTC
TRBD2	TRBV6-1	TRBJ2-3	CASSEGLAPDTQYF	TGTGCCAGCAGTGAAGGACTAGCCCCTGATACGCAGTATTTT
TRBD2	TRBV19	TRBJ2-1	CASSIEGAGGMRNEQFF	TGTGCCAGTAGTATAGAAGGCGCGGGGGGGATGAGGAATGAGCAGTTCTTC